This T cell receptor (beta chain) was identified during a study of T cell repertoires in cytomegalovirus infection. TCRdb ran MiXCR on the reads and lists one entry per CDR3 protein. The sample holds about 450,000 distinct CDR3 sequences, 25% to 40% seen once. Per germline, CDR1 SEHNR and CDR2 FQNEAQ (reference sequence). The V end lost 10 bases, the J end lost 5 bases, and 9 bases lay between the germline ends. This CDR3 has 11 residues. The chain combines TRBV7-9 with TRBJ2-4; D gene ambiguous. Sequenced material: PBMCs. The receptor comes from a human donor in good health (CMV status not recorded). Some clones in this sample may be carry-over from other donors' samples. For the CDR3, the DNA is TGTGCCACCGACGGGCAAAACATTCAGTACTTC. Translating gives CATDGQNIQYF.